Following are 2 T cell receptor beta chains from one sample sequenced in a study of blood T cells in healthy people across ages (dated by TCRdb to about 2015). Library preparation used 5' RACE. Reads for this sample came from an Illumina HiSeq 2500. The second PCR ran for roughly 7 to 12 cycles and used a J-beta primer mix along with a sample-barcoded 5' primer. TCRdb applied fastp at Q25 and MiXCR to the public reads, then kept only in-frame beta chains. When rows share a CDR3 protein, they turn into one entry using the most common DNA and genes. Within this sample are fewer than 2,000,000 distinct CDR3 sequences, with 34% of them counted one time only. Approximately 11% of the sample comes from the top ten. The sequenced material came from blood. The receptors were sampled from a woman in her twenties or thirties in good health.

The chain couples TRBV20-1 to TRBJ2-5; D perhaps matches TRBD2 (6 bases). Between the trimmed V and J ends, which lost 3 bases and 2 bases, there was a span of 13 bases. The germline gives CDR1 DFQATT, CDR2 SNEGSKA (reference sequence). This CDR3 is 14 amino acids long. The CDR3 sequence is CSASLAEKQETQYF. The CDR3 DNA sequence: TGCAGTGCTAGTTTAGCGGAGAAACAAGAGACCCAGTACTTC.

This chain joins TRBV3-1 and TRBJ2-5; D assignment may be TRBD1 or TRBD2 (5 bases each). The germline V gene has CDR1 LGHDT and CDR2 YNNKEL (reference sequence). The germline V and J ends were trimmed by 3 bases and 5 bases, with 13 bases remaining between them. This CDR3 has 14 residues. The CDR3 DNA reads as TGTGCCAGCAGCCACCGGGACCCCTTGGAGACCCAGTACTTC. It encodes CASSHRDPLETQYF.